These T cell receptor beta chains were read from a single sample in a study of PD-L1 blockade in urothelial cancer. The assay was immunoSEQ multiplex PCR, and TCRdb's table has in-frame clones only and misses some. Of 30,000 to 40,000 clones in the sample, roughly 82% were seen once. Sequenced here: PBMCs, sampled around atezolizumab (anti-PD-L1) treatment. All receptors derive from a man in his 60s with urothelial cancer. Each CDR3 is given without its conserved first and last residue. Rows may omit the clone size; those that give it use once, few, many or a size class.

-	TRBV5-6	TRBJ1-2	ASSLTTGVDGYT
few	TRBV12-5	TRBJ2-1	ASGWSPGQGAGNEQF
-	TRBV5-6	TRBJ1-2	ASSPGQGARGGYT
-	TRBV19	TRBJ2-5	ASKPPGGRETQY
-	TRBV19	TRBJ2-7	ASSLTGSSYEQY
-	TRBV30	TRBJ2-7	AWRRGGALDEQY
-	TRBV27	TRBJ1-1	ASRVSRTGTNTEAF
-	TRBV28	TRBJ2-3	ASRYTDTQY
-	TRBV5-1	TRBJ2-3	ASRPSGGASDTQY
-	TRBV18	TRBJ2-2	ASSPPGLAGGTGELF
-	TRBV6-5	TRBJ2-7	ASSYSGGPSYEQY
-	TRBV19	TRBJ2-1	ASSSSGTGATEQF
-	TRBV9	TRBJ1-1	ASSPSPEGEAF
-	TRBV15	TRBJ2-2	ATSSGLQGYTGELF
-	TRBV14	TRBJ1-6	ASSRSENSPLH
few	TRBV28	TRBJ2-7	ASSGLAGEVEQY
-	TRBV7-2	TRBJ2-7	ASSLRTGDYEQY
-	TRBV5-1	TRBJ2-7	ASSRDSLADEQY
-	TRBV6-1	TRBJ1-3	ASTRNSGNTIY
-	TRBV19	TRBJ2-2	ASSSQTSWDTGELF
-	TRBV6-6	TRBJ1-6	ASSRQGYNSPLH
few	TRBV11-3	TRBJ1-1	ASSLGGDRGTEAF
-	TRBV7-2	TRBJ1-2	ASSSTGGGGYT
few	TRBV4-1	TRBJ2-1	ASSRRDSEKDEQF
-	TRBV25-1	TRBJ2-5	ASSVGARETQY
-	TRBV19	TRBJ2-3	ASRQGALSDTQY
-	TRBV9	TRBJ1-1	ASKSGNTEAF
-	TRBV5-6	TRBJ1-2	ASSRDRVTYGYT
once	TRBV11-2	TRBJ2-7	ASSPFPGGAPDEQY